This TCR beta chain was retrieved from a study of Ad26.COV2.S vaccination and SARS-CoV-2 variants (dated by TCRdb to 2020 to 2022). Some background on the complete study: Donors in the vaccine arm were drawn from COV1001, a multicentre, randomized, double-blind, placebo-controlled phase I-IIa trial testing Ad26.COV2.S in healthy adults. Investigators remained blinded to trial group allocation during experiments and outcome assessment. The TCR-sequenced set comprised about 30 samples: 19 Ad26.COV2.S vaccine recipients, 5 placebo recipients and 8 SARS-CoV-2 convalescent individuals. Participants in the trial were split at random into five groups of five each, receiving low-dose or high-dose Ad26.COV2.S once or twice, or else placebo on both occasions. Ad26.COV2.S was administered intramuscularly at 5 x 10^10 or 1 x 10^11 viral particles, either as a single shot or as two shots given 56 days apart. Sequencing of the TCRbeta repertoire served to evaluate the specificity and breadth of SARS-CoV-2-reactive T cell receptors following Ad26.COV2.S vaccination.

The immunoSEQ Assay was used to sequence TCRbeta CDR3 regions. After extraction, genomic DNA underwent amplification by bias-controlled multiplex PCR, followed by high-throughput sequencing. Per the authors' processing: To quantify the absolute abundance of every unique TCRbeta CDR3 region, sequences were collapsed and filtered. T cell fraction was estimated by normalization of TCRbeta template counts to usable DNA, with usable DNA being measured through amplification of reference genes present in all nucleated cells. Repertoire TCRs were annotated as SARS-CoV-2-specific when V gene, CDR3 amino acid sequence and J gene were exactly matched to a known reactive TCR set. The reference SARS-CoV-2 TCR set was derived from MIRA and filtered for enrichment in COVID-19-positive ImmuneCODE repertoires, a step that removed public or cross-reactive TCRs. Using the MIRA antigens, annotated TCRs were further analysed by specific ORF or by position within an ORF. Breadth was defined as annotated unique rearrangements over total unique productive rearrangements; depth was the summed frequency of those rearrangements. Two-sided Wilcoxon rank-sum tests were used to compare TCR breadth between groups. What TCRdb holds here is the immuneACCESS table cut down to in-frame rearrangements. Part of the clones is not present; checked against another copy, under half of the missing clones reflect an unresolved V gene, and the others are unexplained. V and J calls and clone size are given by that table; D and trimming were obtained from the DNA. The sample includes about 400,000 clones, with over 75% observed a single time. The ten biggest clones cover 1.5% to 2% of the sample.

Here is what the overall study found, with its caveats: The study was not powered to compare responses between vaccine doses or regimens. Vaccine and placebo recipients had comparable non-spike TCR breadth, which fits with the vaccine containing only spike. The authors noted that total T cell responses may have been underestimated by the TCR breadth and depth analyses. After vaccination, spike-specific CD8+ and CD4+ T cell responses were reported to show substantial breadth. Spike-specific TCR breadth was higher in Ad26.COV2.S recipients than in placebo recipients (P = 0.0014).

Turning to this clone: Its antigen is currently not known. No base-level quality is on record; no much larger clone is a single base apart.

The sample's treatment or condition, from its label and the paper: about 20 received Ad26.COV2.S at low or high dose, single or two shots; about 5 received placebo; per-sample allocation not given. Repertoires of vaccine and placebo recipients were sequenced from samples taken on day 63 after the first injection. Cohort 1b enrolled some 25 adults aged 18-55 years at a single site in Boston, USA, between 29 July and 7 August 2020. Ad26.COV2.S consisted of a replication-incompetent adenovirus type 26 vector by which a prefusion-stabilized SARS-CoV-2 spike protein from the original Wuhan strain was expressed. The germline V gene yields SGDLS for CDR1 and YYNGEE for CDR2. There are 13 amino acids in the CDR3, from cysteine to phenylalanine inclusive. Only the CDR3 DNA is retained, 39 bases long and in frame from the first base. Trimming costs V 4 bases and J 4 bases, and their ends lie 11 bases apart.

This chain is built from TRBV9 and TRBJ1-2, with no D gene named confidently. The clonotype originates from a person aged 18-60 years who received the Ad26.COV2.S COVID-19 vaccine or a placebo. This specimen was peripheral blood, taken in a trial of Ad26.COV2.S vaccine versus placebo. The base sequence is TGTGCCAGCAGCCCTGATGGAGTCTATGGCTACACCTTC. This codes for CASSPDGVYGYTF.